Listed below are T cell receptor beta chains from one sample, sequenced in a study of shared clonotypes between healthy human individuals. Sequencing was performed with immunoSEQ multiplex PCR; in TCRdb, only in-frame clones are kept and a portion is missing. The sample lists under 200,000 clones; about 93% were seen once. The sequenced material came from naive CD4+ T cells sorted from blood. The receptors come from a woman aged 25 to 39 in good health. The CDR3 runs from the conserved cysteine through the conserved F or W. D genes are given only for firm matches.

>TRBV27|TRBJ1-4|.
CASSLGRAGEKLFF
>TRBV28|TRBJ2-4|TRBD2
CASSKGLAGGGAKNIQYF
>TRBV19|TRBJ1-1|.
CASSISGNTEAFF
>TRBV28|TRBJ1-3|TRBD1
CASRGQGLGNTIYF
>TRBV7-8|.|TRBD2
CASSPRLVAGGSYEQYF
>TRBV2|TRBJ2-3|TRBD1
CASSGDSFEDTQYF
>TRBV29-1|TRBJ2-3|TRBD1
CSVGGTGTNTDTQYF
>TRBV11-2|TRBJ2-7|.
CASSSWTVRRQYF
>TRBV6-5|TRBJ2-7|TRBD1
CASSLQRQGFYEQYF
>TRBV11-2|TRBJ2-7|.
CASSLVSTGSYEQYF
>TRBV5-6|TRBJ2-7|.
CASSLVGEGRFHSYEQYF
>TRBV2|TRBJ1-2|.
CASRFTQGSYTF
>TRBV6-1|TRBJ2-7|TRBD2
CASSDLRTSGGYEQYF
>TRBV18|TRBJ1-4|.
CASSRTAGGTNEKLFF
>TRBV28|TRBJ2-6|.
CASSDVILTQSRANVLTF
>TRBV28|.|TRBD1
CASSLVPGQGYEQYF
>TRBV27|TRBJ2-3|.
CASSSNGESTDTQYF
>TRBV5-1|TRBJ2-7|.
CASSPAQGPHEQYF
>TRBV29-1|TRBJ1-1|.
CSVEGQGTEAFF
>TRBV14|TRBJ2-7|.
CASSQRLGPTSYEQYF